A single sample is the source of the 5 T cell receptor beta chains below, sequenced in a study of CD8+ T cells in alopecia areata. Specified treatment: oral pan-JAK inhibitor, 5-10 mg twice daily. RNA was extracted and reverse transcribed into cDNA as the sequencing template. Clones were read by immunoSEQ multiplex PCR, and TCRdb kept only the in-frame ones, dropping some. The sample holds 110,000 to 150,000 clones, nearly 55% seen once. Sequencing used CD8+ T cells sorted from blood, obtained at week 4, from a patient treated with tofacitinib. These receptor sequences come from a human donor with alopecia areata.

V and J are TRBV2 and TRBJ2-3, with a weak D call TRBD1 (6 bases). Germline assignment: CDR1 SNHLY and CDR2 FYNNEI. V dropped 5 bases and J dropped 1 base, with 16 bases sitting between them. This CDR3 has 16 residues. As DNA, the CDR3 is TGTGCCAGCAGTTCTGGGGACATCCTACGCACAGATACGCAGTATTTT. Protein sequence: CASSSGDILRTDTQYF.

This clone was counted between two and nine times. This chain connects TRBV27 to TRBJ2-7; 9 nucleotides line up with TRBD1. The CDR3 covers 17 residues. J lost 2 bases, V lost 0 bases, and 8 bases had no gene match. Germline V gene lookup returns CDR1 MNHEY and CDR2 SMNVEV (reference sequence). The CDR3: CASSLSSGTGNPYEQYF. DNA of the CDR3: TGTGCCAGCAGTTTATCCTCCGGGACAGGGAACCCCTACGAGCAGTACTTC.

V gene TRBV29-1 combines with J gene TRBJ2-3; no definite D call. The CDR3 loop spans 11 amino acids. Germline V gene lookup returns CDR1 SQVTM and CDR2 ANQGSEA. The CDR3 loop is CTAFSLDTQYF. Written as DNA, the CDR3 is TGCACAGCGTTCTCTTTGGATACGCAGTATTTT.

This clone was recorded once. This chain uses TRBV13 with TRBJ2-7; 9 positions agree with TRBD1. Per germline, CDR1 PRHDT and CDR2 FYEKMQ (reference sequence). Germline trimming cut 5 bases from V and 5 bases from J; bases unmatched to any gene: 10. The length of the CDR3 is 15 residues. CDR3 bases: TGTGCCAGCAGCGACCGTGGGACAGGGTTCGACGAGCAGTACTTC. Translated, it gives CASSDRGTGFDEQYF. Looking up the rest from reference TRBV13 and TRBJ2-7 gives the full variable domain: AAGVIQSPRHLIKEKRETATLKCYPIPRHDTVYWYQQGPGQDPQFLISFYEKMQSDKGSIPDRFSAQQFSDYHSELNMSSLELGDSALYFCASSDRGTGFDEQYFGPGTRLTVT.

The rearrangement uses TRBV6-4 and TRBJ1-1; TRBD1 is a possible D gene (5 bases). The CDR3 is 13 residues long. Trimming left V 2 bases short and J 5 bases short, with 9 bases between. Germline V lookup: CDR1 MRHNA, CDR2 SNTAGT. CDR3 nucleotide sequence: TGTGCCAGCAGTGACAGGGAGGGGACTGAAGCTTTCTTT. It translates to CASSDREGTEAFF.